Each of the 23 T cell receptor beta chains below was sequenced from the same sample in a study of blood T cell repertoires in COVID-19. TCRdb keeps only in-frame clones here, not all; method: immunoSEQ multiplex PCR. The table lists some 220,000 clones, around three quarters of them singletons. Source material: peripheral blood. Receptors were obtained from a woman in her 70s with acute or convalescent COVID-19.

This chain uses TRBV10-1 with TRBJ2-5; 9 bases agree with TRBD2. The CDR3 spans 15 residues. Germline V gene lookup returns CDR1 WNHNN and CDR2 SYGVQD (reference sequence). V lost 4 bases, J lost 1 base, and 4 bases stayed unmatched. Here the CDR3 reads CASSGSGGLQETQYF. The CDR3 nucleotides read TGCGCCAGCAGTGGTAGCGGGGGCCTCCAAGAGACCCAGTACTTC.

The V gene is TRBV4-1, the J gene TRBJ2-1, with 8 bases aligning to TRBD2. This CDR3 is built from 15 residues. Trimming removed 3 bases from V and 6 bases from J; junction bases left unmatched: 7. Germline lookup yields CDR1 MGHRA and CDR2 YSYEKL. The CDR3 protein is CASSHPPGGANEQFF. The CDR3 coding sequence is TGCGCCAGCAGCCACCCCCCGGGGGGGGCCAATGAGCAGTTCTTC.

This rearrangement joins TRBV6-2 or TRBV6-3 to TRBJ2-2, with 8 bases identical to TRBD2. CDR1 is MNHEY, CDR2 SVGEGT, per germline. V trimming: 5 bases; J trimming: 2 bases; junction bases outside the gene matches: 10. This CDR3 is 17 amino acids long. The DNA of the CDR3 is TGTGCCAGCAGTCATCTTAGCGGGGCCGTAAACACCGGGGAGCTGTTTTTT. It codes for CASSHLSGAVNTGELFF.

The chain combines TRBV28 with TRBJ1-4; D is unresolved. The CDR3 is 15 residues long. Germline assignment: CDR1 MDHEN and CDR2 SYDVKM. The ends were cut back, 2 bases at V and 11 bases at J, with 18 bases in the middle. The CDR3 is CASSLPGLVQEKLFF. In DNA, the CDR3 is TGTGCCAGCAGTTTACCTGGGCTGGTCCAAGAGAAACTGTTTTTT.

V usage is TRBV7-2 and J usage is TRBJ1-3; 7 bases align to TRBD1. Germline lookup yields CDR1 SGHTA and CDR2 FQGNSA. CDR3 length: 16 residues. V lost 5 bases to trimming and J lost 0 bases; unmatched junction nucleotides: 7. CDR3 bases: TGTGCCAGCAGCCCGGGACAGCCGCTCTCTGGAAACACCATATATTTT. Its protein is CASSPGQPLSGNTIYF.

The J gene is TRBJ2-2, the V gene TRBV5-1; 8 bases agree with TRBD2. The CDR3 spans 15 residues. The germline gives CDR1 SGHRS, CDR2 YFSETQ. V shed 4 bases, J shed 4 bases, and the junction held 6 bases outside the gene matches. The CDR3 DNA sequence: TGCGCCAGCAGCCCGACTAGCGCGGGCACCGGGGAGCTGTTTTTT. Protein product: CASSPTSAGTGELFF.

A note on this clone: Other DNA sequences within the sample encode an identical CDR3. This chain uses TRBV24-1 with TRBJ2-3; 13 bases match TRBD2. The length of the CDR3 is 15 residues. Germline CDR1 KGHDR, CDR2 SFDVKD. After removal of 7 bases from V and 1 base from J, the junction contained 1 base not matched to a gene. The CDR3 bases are TGTGCCACCAGAGGGACTAGCGGGGGCACAGATACGCAGTATTTT. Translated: CATRGTSGGTDTQYF.

CDR3 amino acids: CASSEGGLGQPQHF. The CDR3 nucleotides are TGTGCCAGCAGTGAAGGAGGGCTGGGACAGCCCCAGCATTTT. The rearrangement joins TRBV25-1 to TRBJ1-5; D remains unclear. V dropped 2 bases and J dropped 7 bases, with 12 bases sitting between them. Germline-derived CDR1 and CDR2 are MGHDK and SYGVNS. The CDR3 length is 14 residues. Using reference TRBV25-1 and TRBJ1-5 for the parts outside the CDR3, the full variable domain is EADIYQTPRYLVIGTGKKITLECSQTMGHDKMYWYQQDPGMELHLIHYSYGVNSTEKGDLSSESTVSRIRTEHFPLTLESARPSHTSQYLCASSEGGLGQPQHFGDGTRLSIL.

This chain's CDR3 is CASSPQRPTGDEQFF. CDR3 nucleotide sequence: TGTGCCAGCAGCCCGCAGAGGCCCACGGGGGATGAGCAGTTCTTC. The chain couples TRBV11-2 to TRBJ2-1, with D perhaps TRBD2 (6 bases). Trimming removed 5 bases at V and 8 bases at J, with 19 bases between. The CDR3 is 15 amino acids. Germline CDR1 and CDR2: SGHAT and FQNNGV.

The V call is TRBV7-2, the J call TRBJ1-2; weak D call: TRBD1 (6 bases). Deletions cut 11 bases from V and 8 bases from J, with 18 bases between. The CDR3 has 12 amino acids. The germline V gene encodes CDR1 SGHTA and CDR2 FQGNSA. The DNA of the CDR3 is TGTGCCGCTGGACAGTTCCTTGGAGGCTACACCTTC. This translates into CAAGQFLGGYTF. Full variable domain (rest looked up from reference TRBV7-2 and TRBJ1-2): GAGVSQSPSNKVTEKGKDVELRCDPISGHTALYWYRQSLGQGLEFLIYFQGNSAPDKSGLPSDRFSAERTGGSVSTLTIQRTQQEDSAVYLCAAGQFLGGYTFGSGTRLTVV.

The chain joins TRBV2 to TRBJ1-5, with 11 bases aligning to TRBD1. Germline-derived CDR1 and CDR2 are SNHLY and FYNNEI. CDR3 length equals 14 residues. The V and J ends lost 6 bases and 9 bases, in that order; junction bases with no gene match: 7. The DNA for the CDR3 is TGTGCCAGCAGGGGACAGGGGGGGGAACTGCCCCAGCATTTT. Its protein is CASRGQGGELPQHF.

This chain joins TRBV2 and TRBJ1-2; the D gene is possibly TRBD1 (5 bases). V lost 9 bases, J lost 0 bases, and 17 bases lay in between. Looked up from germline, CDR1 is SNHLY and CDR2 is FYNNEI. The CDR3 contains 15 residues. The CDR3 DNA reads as TGTGCCAGTAGTCTACAGGCCCGGCCTAACTATGGCTACACCTTC. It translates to CASSLQARPNYGYTF.

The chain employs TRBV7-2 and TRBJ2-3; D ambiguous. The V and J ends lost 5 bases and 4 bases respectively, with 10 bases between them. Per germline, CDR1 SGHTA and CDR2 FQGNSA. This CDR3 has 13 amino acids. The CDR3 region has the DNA TGTGCCAGCAGCCAGTATCGGGCAGATACGCAGTATTTT. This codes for CASSQYRADTQYF.

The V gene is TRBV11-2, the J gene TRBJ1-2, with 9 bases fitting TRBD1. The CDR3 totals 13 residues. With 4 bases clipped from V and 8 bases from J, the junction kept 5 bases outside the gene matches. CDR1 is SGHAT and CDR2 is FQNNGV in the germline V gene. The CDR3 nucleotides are TGTGCCAGCAGCTGGACAGGGGCCGAGGGCTACACCTTC. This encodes CASSWTGAEGYTF.

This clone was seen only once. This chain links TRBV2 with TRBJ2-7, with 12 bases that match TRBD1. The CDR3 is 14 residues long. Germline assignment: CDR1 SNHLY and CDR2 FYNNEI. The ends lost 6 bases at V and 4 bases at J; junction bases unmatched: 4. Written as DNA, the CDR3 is TGTGCCAGCAGAAGGGACAGGGGGCAGTACGAGCAGTACTTC. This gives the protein CASRRDRGQYEQYF.

CDR3 DNA sequence: TGTGCCAGCAGCGTCCTAGCGGGGGAGGCCAGAGGTTACAATGAGCAGTTCTTC. As protein: CASSVLAGEARGYNEQFF. The J gene is TRBJ2-1, the V gene TRBV9, with 10 bases fitting TRBD2. Germline loops: CDR1 SGDLS, CDR2 YYNGEE. J was trimmed by 4 bases and V by 2 bases; bases with no gene match: 12. The CDR3 runs 18 residues.

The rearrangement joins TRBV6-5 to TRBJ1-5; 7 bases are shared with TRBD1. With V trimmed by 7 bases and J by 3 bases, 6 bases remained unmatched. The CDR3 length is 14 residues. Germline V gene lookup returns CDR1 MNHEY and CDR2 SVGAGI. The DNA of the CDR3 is TGTGCCAGCATCCCCGGACAGGACAATCAGCCCCAGCATTTT. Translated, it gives CASIPGQDNQPQHF.

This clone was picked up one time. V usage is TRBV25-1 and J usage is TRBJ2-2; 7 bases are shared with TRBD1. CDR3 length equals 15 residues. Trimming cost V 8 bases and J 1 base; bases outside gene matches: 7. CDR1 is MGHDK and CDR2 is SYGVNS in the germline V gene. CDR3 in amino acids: CASVSGGENTGELFF. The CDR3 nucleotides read TGTGCCAGCGTCTCAGGGGGAGAGAACACCGGGGAGCTGTTTTTT.

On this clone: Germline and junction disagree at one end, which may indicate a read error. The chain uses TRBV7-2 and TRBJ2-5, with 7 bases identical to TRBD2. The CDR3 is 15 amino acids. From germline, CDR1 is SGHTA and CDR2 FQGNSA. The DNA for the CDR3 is TGTGCCAGCACCTTAGCGAGCGGGGTCGTGGAGACCCAGTACTTC. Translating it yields CASTLASGVVETQYF.

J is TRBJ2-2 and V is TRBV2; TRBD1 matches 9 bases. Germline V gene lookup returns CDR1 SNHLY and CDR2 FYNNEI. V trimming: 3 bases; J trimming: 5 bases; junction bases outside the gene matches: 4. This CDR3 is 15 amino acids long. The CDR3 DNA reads TGTGCCAGCAGTGACGTCGGACAGGGGACCGGGGAGCTGTTTTTT. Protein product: CASSDVGQGTGELFF.

CDR3: CASSPGARVNSPLHF. Written as DNA, the CDR3 is TGTGCCAGCTCACCAGGTGCGCGCGTGAATTCACCCCTCCACTTT. V usage is TRBV18 and J usage is TRBJ1-6; D is ambiguous. CDR1 KGHSH and CDR2 LQKENI come from the germline V gene. The CDR3 totals 15 residues. Trimming left V 2 bases short and J 7 bases short, with 12 bases between.

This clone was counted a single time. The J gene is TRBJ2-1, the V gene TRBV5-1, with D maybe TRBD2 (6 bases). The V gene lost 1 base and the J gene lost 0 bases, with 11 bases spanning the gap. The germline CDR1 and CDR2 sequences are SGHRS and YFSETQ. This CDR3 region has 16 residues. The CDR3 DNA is TGCGCCAGCAGCTTGAGGCCTAGCGCCTCCTACAATGAGCAGTTCTTC. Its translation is CASSLRPSASYNEQFF.

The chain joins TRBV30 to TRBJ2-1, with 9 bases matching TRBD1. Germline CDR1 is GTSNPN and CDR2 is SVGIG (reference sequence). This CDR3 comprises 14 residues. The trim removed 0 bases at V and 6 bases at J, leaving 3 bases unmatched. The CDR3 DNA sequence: TGTGCCTGGAGTGTCAGGGACAGGGTCAATGAGCAGTTCTTC. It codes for CAWSVRDRVNEQFF.